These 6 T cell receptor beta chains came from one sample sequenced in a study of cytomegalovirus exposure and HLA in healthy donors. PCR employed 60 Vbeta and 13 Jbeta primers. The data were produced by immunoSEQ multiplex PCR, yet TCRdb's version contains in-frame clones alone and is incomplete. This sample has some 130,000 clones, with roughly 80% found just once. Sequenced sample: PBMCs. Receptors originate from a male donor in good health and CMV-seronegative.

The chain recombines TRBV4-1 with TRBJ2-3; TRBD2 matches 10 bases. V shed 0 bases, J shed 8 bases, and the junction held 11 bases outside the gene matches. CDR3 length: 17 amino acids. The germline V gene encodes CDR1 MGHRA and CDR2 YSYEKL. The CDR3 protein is CASSQERSGGDLPTQYF. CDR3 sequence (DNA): TGCGCCAGCAGCCAAGAGAGGAGCGGGGGGGACCTCCCTACGCAGTATTTT.

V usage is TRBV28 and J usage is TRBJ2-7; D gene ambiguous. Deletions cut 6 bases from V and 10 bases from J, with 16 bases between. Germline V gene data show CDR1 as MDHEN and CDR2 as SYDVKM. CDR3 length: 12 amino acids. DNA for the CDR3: TGTGCCAGCAGCCCCCCCCTTGAGCTCCAGTACTTC. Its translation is CASSPPLELQYF.

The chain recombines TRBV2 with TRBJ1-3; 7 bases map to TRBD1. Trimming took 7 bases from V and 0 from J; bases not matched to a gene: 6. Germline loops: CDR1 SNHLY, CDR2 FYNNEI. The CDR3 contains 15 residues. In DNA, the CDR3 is TGTGCCAGCACTGGGGACAGTTACTCTGGAAACACCATATATTTT. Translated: CASTGDSYSGNTIYF.

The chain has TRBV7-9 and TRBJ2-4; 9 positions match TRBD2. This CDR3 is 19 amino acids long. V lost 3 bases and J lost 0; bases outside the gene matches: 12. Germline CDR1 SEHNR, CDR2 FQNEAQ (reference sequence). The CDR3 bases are TGTGCCAGCAGCTTTAGCGGGAGCCGCCGTATTCTAGCCAAAAACATTCAGTACTTC. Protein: CASSFSGSRRILAKNIQYF.

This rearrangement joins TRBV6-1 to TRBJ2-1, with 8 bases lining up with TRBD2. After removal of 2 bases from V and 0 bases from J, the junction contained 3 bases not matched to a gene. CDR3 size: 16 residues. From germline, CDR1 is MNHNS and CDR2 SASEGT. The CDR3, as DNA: TGTGCCAGCAGTGAACTAGCGGGTAGCTCCTACAATGAGCAGTTCTTC. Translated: CASSELAGSSYNEQFF.

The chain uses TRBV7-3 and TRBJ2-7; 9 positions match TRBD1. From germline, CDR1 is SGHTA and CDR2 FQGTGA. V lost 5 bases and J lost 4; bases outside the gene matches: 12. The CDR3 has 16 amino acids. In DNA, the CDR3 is TGTGCCAGCAGCCCGCTGGGGACAGGGACAATTTACGAGCAGTACTTC. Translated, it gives CASSPLGTGTIYEQYF.